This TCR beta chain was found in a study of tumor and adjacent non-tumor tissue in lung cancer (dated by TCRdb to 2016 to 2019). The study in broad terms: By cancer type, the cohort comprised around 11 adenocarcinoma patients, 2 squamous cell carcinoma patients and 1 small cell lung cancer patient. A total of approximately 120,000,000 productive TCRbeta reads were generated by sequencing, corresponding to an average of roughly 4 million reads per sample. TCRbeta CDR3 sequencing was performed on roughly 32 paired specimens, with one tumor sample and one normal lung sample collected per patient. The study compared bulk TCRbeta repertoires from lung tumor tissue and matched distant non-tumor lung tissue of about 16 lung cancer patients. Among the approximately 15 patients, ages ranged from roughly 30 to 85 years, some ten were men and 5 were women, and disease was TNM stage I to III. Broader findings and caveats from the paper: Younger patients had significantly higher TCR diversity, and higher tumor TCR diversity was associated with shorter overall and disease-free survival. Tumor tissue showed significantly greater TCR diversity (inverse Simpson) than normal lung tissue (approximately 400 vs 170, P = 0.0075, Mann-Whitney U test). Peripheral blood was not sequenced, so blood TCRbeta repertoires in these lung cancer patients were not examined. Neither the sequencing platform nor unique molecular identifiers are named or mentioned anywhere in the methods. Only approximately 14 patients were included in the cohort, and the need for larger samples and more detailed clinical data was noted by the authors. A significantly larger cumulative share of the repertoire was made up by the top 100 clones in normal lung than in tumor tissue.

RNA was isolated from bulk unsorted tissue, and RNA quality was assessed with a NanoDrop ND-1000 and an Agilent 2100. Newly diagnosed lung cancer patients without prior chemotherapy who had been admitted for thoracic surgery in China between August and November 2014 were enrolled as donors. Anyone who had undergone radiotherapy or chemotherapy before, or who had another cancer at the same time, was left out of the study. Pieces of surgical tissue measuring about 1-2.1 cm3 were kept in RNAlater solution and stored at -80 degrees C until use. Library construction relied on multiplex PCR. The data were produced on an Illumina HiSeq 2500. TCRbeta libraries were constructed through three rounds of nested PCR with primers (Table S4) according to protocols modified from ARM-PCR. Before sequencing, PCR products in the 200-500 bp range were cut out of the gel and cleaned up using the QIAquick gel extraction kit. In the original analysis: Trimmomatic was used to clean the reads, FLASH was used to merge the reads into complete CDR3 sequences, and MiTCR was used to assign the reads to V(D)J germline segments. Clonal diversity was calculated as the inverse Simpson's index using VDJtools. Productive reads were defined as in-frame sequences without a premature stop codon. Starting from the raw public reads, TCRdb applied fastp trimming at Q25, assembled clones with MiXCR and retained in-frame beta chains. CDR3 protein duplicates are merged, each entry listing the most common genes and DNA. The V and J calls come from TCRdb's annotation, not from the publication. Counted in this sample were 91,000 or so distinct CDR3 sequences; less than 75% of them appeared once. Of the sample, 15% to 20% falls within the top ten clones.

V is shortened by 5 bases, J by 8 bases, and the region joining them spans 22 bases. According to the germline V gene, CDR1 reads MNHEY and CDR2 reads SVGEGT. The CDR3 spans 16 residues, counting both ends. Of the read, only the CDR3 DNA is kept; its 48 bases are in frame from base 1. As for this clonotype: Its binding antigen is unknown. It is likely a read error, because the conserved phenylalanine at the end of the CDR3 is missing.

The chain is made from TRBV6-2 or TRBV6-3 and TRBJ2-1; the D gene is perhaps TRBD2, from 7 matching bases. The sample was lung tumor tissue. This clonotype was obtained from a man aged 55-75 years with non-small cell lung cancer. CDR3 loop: CASSIPGTGGIYEQFI. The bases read TGTGCCAGCAGTATTCCCGGGACGGGGGGCATCTATGAGCAGTTCATC.